This paragraph covers one TCR beta chain sequence. Germline CDR1 PRHDT, CDR2 FYEKMQ (reference sequence). The trim removed 4 bases at V and 5 bases at J, leaving 14 bases unmatched. The CDR3 runs to 16 residues. The data are from a study of Ad26.COV2.S vaccination and SARS-CoV-2 variants. Measured with immunoSEQ multiplex PCR; TCRdb has only the in-frame clones, and not every one. The sample has some 320,000 clones; just under 85% are singletons. Treatment in this sample: 15 to 20 received Ad26.COV2.S at low or high dose, single or two shots; 5 received placebo; per-sample allocation not given. Sampling occurred on day 63 after the first vaccine or placebo injection.

The V call is TRBV13, the J call TRBJ2-7, with 7 bases matching TRBD1. This receptor was identified in a person between 18 and 65 years old who received the Ad26.COV2.S COVID-19 vaccine or a placebo. Specimen: peripheral blood, collected in a trial of Ad26.COV2.S vaccine versus placebo. The CDR3 protein is CASSSKTTGVPNEQYF. Here the CDR3 DNA reads TGTGCCAGCAGCTCTAAGACTACAGGGGTCCCCAACGAGCAGTACTTC.